This entry concerns a single T cell receptor (beta chain). The data were taken from a study of cytomegalovirus exposure and HLA in healthy donors. It was with 60 Vbeta and 13 Jbeta primers that the PCR ran. Assay used: immunoSEQ multiplex PCR; TCRdb lists only in-frame clones, some missing. The sample contains under 250,000 clones, 82% of which appear only once. V dropped 3 bases and J dropped 3; count of bases not matched to a gene: 3. Germline CDR1 and CDR2: SGHTA and FQGNSA. The CDR3 is made up of 15 amino acids. Specimen: PBMCs. The rearrangement joins TRBV7-2 to TRBJ2-1; 9 bases map to TRBD1. This sequence was found in a man aged 40-49 years in good health and CMV-seropositive. The CDR3 here is CASSLGQGGYNEQFF. The CDR3, as DNA: TGTGCCAGCAGCTTGGGACAGGGTGGCTACAATGAGCAGTTCTTC.